A single sample is the source of the 30 T cell receptor beta chains below, sequenced in a study of technical replicates of blood from a handful of donors. Profiled with immunoSEQ multiplex PCR; TCRdb holds only in-frame clones, not every one. This sample yields approximately 90,000 clones, of which 95% are seen a single time; over 0.2% belongs to the top ten. Sequenced: T cells isolated from PBMCs. The receptors were gathered from a human donor in good health.

The rearrangement uses TRBV7-9 and TRBJ1-2, with TRBD1 identical over 7 bases. The CDR3 has 15 residues. With 2 bases clipped from V and 8 bases from J, the junction kept 11 bases outside the gene matches. Germline CDR1 reads SEHNR; CDR2 reads FQNEAQ (reference sequence). The DNA of the CDR3 is TGTGCCAGCAGCTTAATGATTGGGCAGGGGGAAGGCTACACCTTC. It translates to CASSLMIGQGEGYTF.

The chain combines TRBV23-1 with TRBJ2-1; D might be TRBD1 (5 bases). TRBV23-1 has ORF status, its function being uncertain. The CDR3 sequence is 16 residues long. Trimming shortened V by 4 bases and J by 2 bases, and 15 bases separated the two germline ends. The CDR3 spells CASSRRSRVAYNEQFF. Written as DNA, the CDR3 is TGCGCCAGCAGTCGGCGAAGCAGGGTTGCCTACAATGAGCAGTTCTTC.

This chain joins TRBV12-5 and TRBJ2-1, with 8 bases aligning to TRBD1. The CDR3 sequence is 16 residues long. The V gene end was trimmed by 1 base and the J gene end by 7 bases; junction bases not matched to a gene: 9. The germline V gene encodes CDR1 LGHNT and CDR2 FRNRAP. Written as DNA, the CDR3 is TGTGCTAGTGGTTTGGGAACGACAGGGGCCGCGAATGAGCAGTTCTTC. Residues: CASGLGTTGAANEQFF.

The sample holds one count of this clone. This chain connects TRBV6-1 to TRBJ2-1; 10 bases match TRBD2. The J segment lost 7 bases and the V segment lost 6 bases, leaving 9 bases of the junction unmatched. The CDR3 consists of 15 residues. CDR1 is MNHNS and CDR2 is SASEGT in the germline V gene. The CDR3: CASSPSGRFINEQFF. Written as DNA, the CDR3 is TGTGCCAGCAGCCCTAGCGGGAGATTCATAAATGAGCAGTTCTTC.

V usage is TRBV9 and J usage is TRBJ1-2; 11 bases align to TRBD1. In germline, CDR1 is SGDLS, CDR2 YYNGEE. This CDR3 has 16 amino acids. V lost 1 base, J lost 3 bases, and 5 bases stayed unmatched. The CDR3 DNA reads as TGTGCCAGCAGCGTATCCGGACAGGGGGCACACTATGGCTACACCTTC. It is translated as CASSVSGQGAHYGYTF. Full variable domain (remainder filled in from reference TRBV9 and TRBJ1-2): DSGVTQTPKHLITATGQRVTLRCSPRSGDLSVYWYQQSLDQGLQFLIQYYNGEERAKGNILERFSAQQFPDLHSELNLSSLELGDSALYFCASSVSGQGAHYGYTFGSGTRLTVV.

This chain connects TRBV10-3 to TRBJ2-3; TRBD2 matches at 10 bases. Per the germline V gene, CDR1 is ENHRY and CDR2 is SYGVKD. The CDR3 runs to 15 residues. The J segment lost 2 bases and the V segment lost 8 bases, leaving 7 bases of the junction unmatched. The DNA for the CDR3 is TGTGCCATCGGGGCTAGCGGGGGTTTCACAGATACGCAGTATTTT. Its translation: CAIGASGGFTDTQYF.

For the CDR3, the DNA is TGTGCCAGCAGTGCCCGACAGGTCGGCTCCTACAATGAGCAGTTCTTC. Translation: CASSARQVGSYNEQFF. The chain couples TRBV6-1 to TRBJ2-1; D is possibly TRBD1 (6 bases). CDR3 size: 16 residues. Between the trimmed V and J ends, which lost 4 bases and 0 bases, there was a span of 13 bases. Looked up from germline, CDR1 is MNHNS and CDR2 is SASEGT.

The rearrangement uses TRBV30 and TRBJ2-3, with a weak D call TRBD2 (5 bases). Germline values: CDR1 GTSNPN, CDR2 SVGIG (reference sequence). V lost 2 bases and J 0 bases, leaving 9 bases between the germline ends. The CDR3 totals 14 residues. The CDR3 here is CAWSRESSTDTQYF. The DNA of the CDR3 is TGTGCCTGGAGTAGGGAGTCTAGCACAGATACGCAGTATTTT.

V gene TRBV11-2 combines with J gene TRBJ1-4, with 9 bases that match TRBD1. Per germline, CDR1 SGHAT and CDR2 FQNNGV. V was clipped by 2 bases and J by 7 bases; unmatched bases: 5. CDR3 length equals 15 residues. DNA of the CDR3: TGTGCCAGCAGCTTATTAGAACAGGGGGCTGAAAAACTGTTTTTT. This codes for CASSLLEQGAEKLFF. The full variable domain, rest sourced from reference TRBV11-2 and TRBJ1-4, is EAGVAQSPRYKIIEKRQSVAFWCNPISGHATLYWYQQILGQGPKLLIQFQNNGVVDDSQLPKDRFSAERLKGVDSTLKIQPAKLEDSAVYLCASSLLEQGAEKLFFGSGTQLSVL.

The gene calls are TRBV2 and TRBJ1-2; perhaps TRBD1 as D (6 bases). Germline values: CDR1 SNHLY, CDR2 FYNNEI. This CDR3 is 13 amino acids long. V lost 4 bases and J lost 3, with 9 bases in between. The CDR3 sequence: CASSGRQDYGYTF. The CDR3 DNA sequence: TGTGCCAGCAGTGGTAGACAGGACTATGGCTACACCTTC.

The J gene is TRBJ1-2, the V gene TRBV5-1, with a tentative D call TRBD1 (6 bases). This CDR3 has 15 residues. Germline V gives CDR1 SGHRS, CDR2 YFSETQ. The germline V and J ends were trimmed by 1 base and 6 bases, with 16 bases remaining between them. Written as DNA, the CDR3 is TGCGCCAGCAGCTTGAGTGCGGGGGCGCTTGATGGCTACACCTTC. This encodes CASSLSAGALDGYTF.

J is TRBJ2-7 and V is TRBV6-5; D gene unclear. This CDR3 spans 13 amino acids. V was clipped by 5 bases and J by 2 bases, with 10 bases between them. Germline CDR1 and CDR2: MNHEY and SVGAGI. The CDR3 spells CASSRPGTYEQYF. The CDR3 DNA sequence: TGTGCCAGCAGTCGTCCAGGAACCTACGAGCAGTACTTC.

The chain carries TRBV9 and TRBJ2-2; 8 positions agree with TRBD2. The CDR3 runs 16 residues. Looked up from germline, CDR1 is SGDLS and CDR2 is YYNGEE. Trimming took 3 bases from V and 4 from J; bases not matched to a gene: 8. The CDR3 protein is CASSGRQRGTTGELFF. CDR3 bases: TGTGCCAGCAGCGGGCGGCAGCGGGGGACCACCGGGGAGCTGTTTTTT.

The V call is TRBV15, the J call TRBJ2-3; D is possibly TRBD1 (6 bases). Looked up from germline, CDR1 is LNHNV and CDR2 is YYDKDF (reference sequence). The V end lost 1 base, the J end lost 2 bases, and 16 bases lay between the germline ends. The CDR3 extends over 17 amino acids. The CDR3 here is CATSRVLDRRITDTQYF. CDR3 in DNA: TGTGCCACCAGCAGAGTGCTCGACAGGAGGATCACAGATACGCAGTATTTT.

The J gene is TRBJ2-7, the V gene TRBV4-1, with TRBD2 as a possible D gene (5 bases). V was shortened by 2 bases and J by 4 bases, with 9 bases between the two germline ends. This CDR3 region has 13 residues. Per the germline V gene, CDR1 is MGHRA and CDR2 is YSYEKL. The CDR3 DNA reads as TGCGCCAGCAGCCAACCTCTAGCATACGAGCAGTACTTC. This gives the protein CASSQPLAYEQYF.

The chain couples TRBV2 to TRBJ2-1; 7 nucleotides match TRBD1. CDR3 length: 13 residues. The trim removed 11 bases at V and 2 bases at J, leaving 6 bases unmatched. The germline gives CDR1 SNHLY, CDR2 FYNNEI. CDR3 sequence (DNA): TGTGCCGGTCAGGGGGTCGCCTACAATGAGCAGTTCTTC. Translation: CAGQGVAYNEQFF.

The V gene is TRBV4-1, the J gene TRBJ1-4; D is possibly TRBD1 (5 bases). CDR1 MGHRA and CDR2 YSYEKL come from the germline V gene. V gave up 0 bases and J gave up 8 bases, with 13 bases separating them. The CDR3 sequence is 15 residues long. The CDR3, as DNA: TGCGCCAGCAGCCAAGATGGAGGGAGGGGCGAAAAACTGTTTTTT. Amino acid sequence: CASSQDGGRGEKLFF.

The rearrangement joins TRBV4-1 to TRBJ1-6, with D unclear. V was trimmed by 4 bases and J by 9 bases, leaving 16 bases between them. CDR3 length: 15 amino acids. The germline CDR1 and CDR2 sequences are MGHRA and YSYEKL. The CDR3 DNA sequence: TGCGCCAGCAGCCCCGATCTATCCCTCCGTTCACCCCTCCACTTT. As protein: CASSPDLSLRSPLHF.

The rearrangement uses TRBV2 and TRBJ1-5; the D gene is possibly TRBD1 (6 bases). Germline V gene sequence: CDR1 SNHLY, CDR2 FYNNEI. The V gene lost 10 bases and the J gene lost 7 bases, with 26 bases spanning the gap. This CDR3 is 16 amino acids long. The CDR3 loop is CATSVQGLMGSQPQHF. The CDR3 DNA reads as TGTGCCACCTCGGTGCAGGGGTTAATGGGGTCGCAGCCCCAGCATTTT.

This clone came up once. The gene calls are TRBV5-1 and TRBJ1-3, with D maybe TRBD1 (5 bases). The CDR3 runs 15 residues. The germline V and J ends were trimmed by 0 bases and 0 bases, with 7 bases remaining between them. The germline CDR1 and CDR2 sequences are SGHRS and YFSETQ. The CDR3 is CASSLAGGSGNTIYF. DNA of the CDR3: TGCGCCAGCAGCTTGGCCGGGGGCTCTGGAAACACCATATATTTT.

The V gene is TRBV5-4, the J gene TRBJ2-5; the match to TRBD1 covers 8 bases. Looked up from germline, CDR1 is SGHNT and CDR2 is YYREEE (reference sequence). With 6 bases clipped from V and 1 base from J, the junction kept 5 bases outside the gene matches. The CDR3 has 14 residues. This CDR3 reads CASNGQGFQETQYF. The CDR3 DNA is TGTGCCAGCAACGGACAGGGATTCCAAGAGACCCAGTACTTC.

The genes are TRBV28 and TRBJ1-1; the D is unclear. Germline CDR1 is MDHEN and CDR2 is SYDVKM. The CDR3 extends over 15 amino acids. V was clipped by 2 bases and J by 1 base, with 11 bases between them. CDR3 protein: CASSLPRHWNTEAFF. The CDR3 DNA follows: TGTGCCAGCAGTTTACCGAGACACTGGAACACTGAAGCTTTCTTT.

This rearrangement joins TRBV4-1 to TRBJ1-5, with 10 positions matching TRBD1. The CDR3 covers 16 residues. From germline, CDR1 is MGHRA and CDR2 YSYEKL. V was pared by 5 bases and J by 6 bases, with 10 bases of the junction left unmatched. CDR3 in DNA: TGCGCCAGCAGCTCCCGGGACAGGGGTATGGGTCAGCCCCAGCATTTT. Amino acid sequence: CASSSRDRGMGQPQHF.

The chain joins TRBV6-6 to TRBJ2-2; tentative D call: TRBD1 (6 bases). Germline CDR1 MNHNY, CDR2 SVGAGI (reference sequence). The CDR3 totals 14 residues. V shed 0 bases and J shed 6 bases, with 8 bases lying between them. CDR3 region: CASSYSKGAGELFF. The CDR3 DNA reads as TGTGCCAGCAGTTACTCGAAGGGGGCCGGGGAGCTGTTTTTT.

The chain combines TRBV25-1 with TRBJ2-7; TRBD1 matches 8 bases. The J segment lost 4 bases and the V segment lost 5 bases, leaving 7 bases of the junction unmatched. The CDR3 is 14 amino acids. Per the germline V gene, CDR1 is MGHDK and CDR2 is SYGVNS. CDR3 in DNA: TGTGCCAGCAGTCTGGACAGGGAGGTGTACGAGCAGTACTTC. This encodes CASSLDREVYEQYF.

CDR3 coding DNA: TGTGCCAGCAGCAAAGGGTCAGGGGGAGACAATGAGCAGTTCTTC. The encoded protein is CASSKGSGGDNEQFF. The chain links TRBV11-3 to TRBJ2-1; 7 bases are shared with TRBD1. There are 15 residues in the CDR3. The V gene's germline CDR1 is SGHNT and CDR2 YENEEA. Unmatched junction bases numbered 9, after V lost 5 bases and J lost 5 bases.

The chain couples TRBV7-9 to TRBJ1-1; the D gene is possibly TRBD1 (6 bases). Germline CDR1 and CDR2: SEHNR and FQNEAQ (reference sequence). Trimming removed 2 bases from V and 3 bases from J, with 7 bases in between. The CDR3 length is 13 residues. CDR3 in amino acids: CASSLKGDTEAFF. CDR3 nucleotide sequence: TGTGCCAGCAGCTTAAAGGGGGACACTGAAGCTTTCTTT. The whole variable domain, filled in from reference TRBV7-9 and TRBJ1-1, reads DTGVSQNPRHKITKRGQNVTFRCDPISEHNRLYWYRQTLGQGPEFLTYFQNEAQLEKSRLLSDRFSAERPKGSFSTLEIQRTEQGDSAMYLCASSLKGDTEAFFGQGTRLTVV.

The rearrangement uses TRBV29-1 and TRBJ2-7, with a possible D match to TRBD2 (6 bases). This CDR3 is built from 12 residues. With 2 bases removed from V and 6 bases from J, the gap between germline ends came to 11 bases. Germline-derived CDR1 and CDR2 are SQVTM and ANQGSEA. CDR3 bases: TGCAGCGTTGAATTATGGGGGGTCGAGCAGTACTTC. Translation gives CSVELWGVEQYF.

V is TRBV7-9 and J is TRBJ2-7, with D maybe TRBD2 (6 bases). CDR3 length: 15 residues. V was shortened by 1 base and J by 2 bases, with 12 bases between the two germline ends. Germline CDR1 and CDR2: SEHNR and FQNEAQ (reference sequence). The CDR3 DNA reads as TGTGCCAGCAGCTTAGGAGGTAGCGGCACCTACGAGCAGTACTTC. It specifies CASSLGGSGTYEQYF.

The chain recombines TRBV27 with TRBJ1-2; D might be TRBD1 (5 bases). The CDR3 loop spans 13 amino acids. The germline V gene has CDR1 MNHEY and CDR2 SMNVEV (reference sequence). V dropped 6 bases and J dropped 0 bases, with 8 bases sitting between them. The CDR3 is CASSLTANYGYTF. CDR3 DNA sequence: TGTGCCAGCAGCTTGACAGCTAACTATGGCTACACCTTC.